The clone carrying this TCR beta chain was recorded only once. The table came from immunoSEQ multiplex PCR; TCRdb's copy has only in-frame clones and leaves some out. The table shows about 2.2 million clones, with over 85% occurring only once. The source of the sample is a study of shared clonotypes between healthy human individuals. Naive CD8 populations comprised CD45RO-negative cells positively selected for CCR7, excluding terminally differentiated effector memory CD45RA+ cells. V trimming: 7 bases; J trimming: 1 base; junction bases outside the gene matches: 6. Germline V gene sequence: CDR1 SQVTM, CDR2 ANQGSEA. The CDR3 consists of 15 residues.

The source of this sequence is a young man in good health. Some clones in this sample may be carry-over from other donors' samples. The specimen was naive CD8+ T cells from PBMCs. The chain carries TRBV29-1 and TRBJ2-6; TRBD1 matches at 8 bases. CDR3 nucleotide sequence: TGCAGCGCCATGGACAGGGCGTCTGGGGCCAACGTCCTGACTTTC. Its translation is CSAMDRASGANVLTF.